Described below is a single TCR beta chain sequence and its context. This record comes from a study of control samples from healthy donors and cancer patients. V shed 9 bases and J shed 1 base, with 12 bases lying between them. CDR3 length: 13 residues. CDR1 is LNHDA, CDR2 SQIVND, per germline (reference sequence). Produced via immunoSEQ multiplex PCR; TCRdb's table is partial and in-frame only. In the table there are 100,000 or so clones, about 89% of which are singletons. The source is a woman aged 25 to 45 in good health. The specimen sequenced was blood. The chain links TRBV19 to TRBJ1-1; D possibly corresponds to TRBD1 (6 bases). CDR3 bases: TGTGCCAGCTACCAGACAGGGAACACTGAAGCTTTCTTT. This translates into CASYQTGNTEAFF. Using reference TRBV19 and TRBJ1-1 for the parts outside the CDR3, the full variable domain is DGGITQSPKYLFRKEGQNVTLSCEQNLNHDAMYWYRQDPGQGLRLIYYSQIVNDFQKGDIAEGYSVSREKKESFPLTVTSAQKNPTAFYLCASYQTGNTEAFFGQGTRLTVV.